This T cell receptor beta chain was captured by sequencing in a study of blood T cell repertoires in COVID-19. Clones were read by immunoSEQ multiplex PCR, and TCRdb kept only the in-frame ones, dropping some. Of approximately 250,000 clones detected, approximately 86% appear once; the ten largest clones hold approximately 1.5%. The germline V gene has CDR1 MNHEY and CDR2 SMNVEV (reference sequence). Trimming removed 3 bases from V and 1 base from J; junction bases left unmatched: 2. The CDR3 has 14 amino acids. The sequence was obtained from a woman aged 55-70 years who had recovered from COVID-19. Material: peripheral blood. The chain recombines TRBV27 with TRBJ1-1; TRBD1 matches 7 bases. The CDR3 is CASSFWDRNTEAFF. In DNA, the CDR3 is TGTGCCAGCAGTTTTTGGGACAGGAACACTGAAGCTTTCTTT.